This is a list of T cell receptor beta chains from one sample in a study of Ad26.COV2.S vaccination and SARS-CoV-2 variants. This table comes from immunoSEQ multiplex PCR, and its TCRdb copy is limited to in-frame clones, with some not included. The table shows about 350,000 clones, with 88% occurring only once. The sequences come from peripheral blood, collected in a trial of Ad26.COV2.S vaccine versus placebo. The receptors derive from a person aged 18-65 years who received the Ad26.COV2.S COVID-19 vaccine or a placebo. The conserved cysteine and the conserved F or W are not part of the CDR3 here. Clone size is stated in some rows and not others, as once, few, many or a class when expanded.

CDR3aa	v_gene	abundance
ASSAGLAGRETQY	TRBV2	-
AWSVNNQPQH	TRBV30	few
AGSEPIEPQH	TRBV6-1	-
ASSVTTGNEQY	TRBV9	-
ASSQTSASSYNEQF	TRBV7-3	-
ASSPTGTGGSDTQY	TRBV18	-
ASSYRGHYEAF	TRBV6-5	-
AWKSGATDTQY	TRBV30	-
ASSPSTGGNYGYT	TRBV11-2	-
ASSGRDRISPNSNTGELF	TRBV21-1	-
ASSLSGQGESPLH	TRBV7-9	few
ASSGGFGLAGPNEQF	TRBV27	-
ASIDPLAANYEQY	TRBV28	-
ASRPDSYEQY	TRBV5-1	-
AWSGTGGNQPQH	TRBV30	-
ASSVAGGTPSYGYT	TRBV9	-
ASSRDILSYEQY	TRBV5-1	-
ASSYPADRASGELF	TRBV7-9	-
ASSATGDNTEAF	TRBV9	-
ASSQLSTTSGGAGEQY	TRBV4-3	-
ASSLGRKTGLSYNEQF	TRBV7-2	-
ASSEALRLAGEQF	TRBV2	-
ASSEFGVWAEAF	TRBV25-1	many
ASSLAGGRQETQY	TRBV7-2	-
ASSLTTPGPYEQY	TRBV7-3	few
ASSADRVQGYT	TRBV7-3	-
ASSGNRGQPTNEKLF	TRBV6-1	-
ASSKPGQGDTEAF	TRBV7-9	-
ASSTGAREQY	TRBV28	-
ASSDIAGGPYTGELF	TRBV9	-
ASSNGGHGPYEQY	TRBV19	-
ASSLLGRGGLRLNEQF	TRBV7-2	-
ASSYGLAGGPGEQY	TRBV6-5	-
ASSLSSGNYGYT	TRBV7-3	-
ASSLVLAGFNSPLH	TRBV7-2	-
ASSEWLPFQSASRSAPQH	TRBV6-1	-
ASSLPGTSGYNEQF	TRBV5-1	-
ASSSPGLTSSYNEQF	TRBV6-2/TRBV6-3	-
ASRPYDYLYEQY	TRBV28	-
ASSLRETQY	TRBV28	-
ASSPGQGTNTGELF	TRBV7-2	-
ASSLGPPLSNQPQH	TRBV5-4	-
ASSTDRAIPLTQH	TRBV19	-
ASRLGQYTEAF	TRBV12-3/TRBV12-4	-
ASSIGFREVNQPQH	TRBV19	-